The text below deals with one T cell receptor beta chain. Germline loops: CDR1 SGHDN, CDR2 FVKESK. With 0 bases removed from V and 5 bases from J, the gap between germline ends came to 13 bases. This CDR3 is 15 amino acids long. This entry belongs to a study of long-term antiretroviral therapy in people with HIV. A v3.0 immunoSEQ assay was performed at survey level. The assay was immunoSEQ multiplex PCR, and TCRdb's table has in-frame clones only and misses some. Here the sample spans tens of thousands of clones, approximately 80% being singletons. The sequence was obtained from a middle-aged man with HIV. V usage is TRBV14 and J usage is TRBJ2-5; D remains ambiguous. Sample: unsorted PBMCs, taken 0.3 years after starting antiretroviral therapy. CDR3 DNA: TGTGCCAGCAGCCAAGATGATCGTAGGGTGGAGACCCAGTACTTC. This codes for CASSQDDRRVETQYF.